Following are 21 T cell receptor beta chains from one sample sequenced in a study of graft-versus-host responses after intestinal transplantation. The assay was immunoSEQ multiplex PCR, and TCRdb's table has in-frame clones only and misses some. The sample includes approximately 89,000 clones, around 90% of them seen just once. The material sequenced was PBMCs, taken about 450 days after intestinal transplant. These receptors came from a human patient who received an intestinal transplant, so some T cells may come from the graft donor.

In its sample, this clone was seen once. The rearrangement uses TRBV5-1 and TRBJ2-7; D ambiguous. This CDR3 is built from 14 residues. Germline V gene data show CDR1 as SGHRS and CDR2 as YFSETQ. With 4 bases removed from V and 2 bases from J, the gap between germline ends came to 13 bases. The CDR3 DNA sequence: TGCGCCAGCAGCCCGGACGACGGAGCCTACGAGCAGTACTTC. Translating gives CASSPDDGAYEQYF. Based on the CDR3 plus reference TRBV5-1 and TRBJ2-7, the full variable domain is KAGVTQTPRYLIKTRGQQVTLSCSPISGHRSVSWYQQTPGQGLQFLFEYFSETQRNKGNFPGRFSGRQFSNSRSEMNVSTLELGDSALYLCASSPDDGAYEQYFGPGTRLTVT.

This clone has only one observation. Within the sample, other DNA sequences also encode this same CDR3. V and J are TRBV27 and TRBJ1-3; D gene uncertain. Germline V CDR1 and CDR2: MNHEY, SMNVEV (reference sequence). The CDR3 consists of 16 residues. Trimming pared 2 bases from V and 0 bases from J, leaving 11 bases between. CDR3 in amino acids: CASSLRGPYSGNTIYF. As DNA, the CDR3 is TGTGCCAGCAGTTTACGAGGGCCCTACTCTGGAAACACCATATATTTT.

This chain uses TRBV10-1 with TRBJ1-5; D call uncertain. V lost 0 bases, J lost 6 bases, and 3 bases lay in between. The CDR3 loop spans 12 amino acids. Germline loops: CDR1 WNHNN, CDR2 SYGVQD (reference sequence). The DNA for the CDR3 is TGCGCCAGCAGTGAGTCTGGTCAGCCCCAGCATTTT. Its translation: CASSESGQPQHF.

The chain is built from TRBV13 and TRBJ1-1; D gene uncertain. Germline V gene sequence: CDR1 PRHDT, CDR2 FYEKMQ (reference sequence). This CDR3 region has 14 residues. The V gene lost 8 bases and the J gene lost 4 bases, with 17 bases spanning the gap. DNA of the CDR3: TGTGCCAGCCTGGGCGGAGGGCGGGTCACTGAAGCTTTCTTT. Protein: CASLGGGRVTEAFF.

This chain uses TRBV4-1 with TRBJ2-5; the D gene is possibly TRBD2 (5 bases). CDR1 is MGHRA, CDR2 YSYEKL, per germline. There are 15 residues in the CDR3. The germline V and J ends were trimmed by 0 bases and 5 bases, with 13 bases remaining between them. Written as DNA, the CDR3 is TGCGCCAGCAGCCAAGATGGGCGTCGGGGTGAGACCCAGTACTTC. Protein product: CASSQDGRRGETQYF.

The chain joins TRBV19 to TRBJ1-1; TRBD1 is a possible D gene (5 bases). Germline CDR1 reads LNHDA; CDR2 reads SQIVND (reference sequence). The ends were cut back, 1 base at V and 0 bases at J, with 15 bases in the middle. The CDR3 is made up of 17 amino acids. The CDR3 is CASSIAVGRGMNTEAFF. The DNA of the CDR3 is TGTGCCAGTAGTATAGCGGTGGGGCGCGGCATGAACACTGAAGCTTTCTTT.

This clone was found a few times. The chain recombines TRBV5-8 with TRBJ1-5; D unresolved. The CDR3 extends over 15 amino acids. The germline CDR1 and CDR2 sequences are SGHTS and YDEGEE. V shed 3 bases and J shed 3 bases, with 13 bases lying between them. The chain's CDR3 is CASSSEGQANQPQHF. DNA for the CDR3: TGTGCCAGCAGCTCCGAGGGTCAGGCCAATCAGCCCCAGCATTTT.

The V call is TRBV7-9, the J call TRBJ2-2; D call uncertain. CDR1 SEHNR and CDR2 FQNEAQ come from the germline V gene (reference sequence). The CDR3 is 13 residues long. Trimming cost V 3 bases and J 5 bases, with 7 bases left between them. DNA of the CDR3: TGTGCCAGCAGCTTCAGAACGACCGGGGAGCTGTTTTTT. This translates into CASSFRTTGELFF.

The genes are TRBV10-3 and TRBJ1-2, with a weak D call TRBD1 (6 bases). The CDR3 spans 13 residues. V was shortened by 9 bases and J by 2 bases, with 13 bases between the two germline ends. Germline-derived CDR1 and CDR2 are ENHRY and SYGVKD. The CDR3 nucleotides are TGTGCCATTCGACCAACAGGGAACTATGGCTACACCTTC. Encoded protein: CAIRPTGNYGYTF.

The rearrangement joins TRBV5-6 to TRBJ1-2; D gene unclear. The CDR3 is made up of 14 amino acids. Trimming removed 4 bases from V and 4 bases from J, with 14 bases in between. Germline CDR1 and CDR2: SGHDT and YYEEEE. The CDR3 spells CASSPLHVPYGYTF. Written as DNA, the CDR3 is TGTGCCAGCAGCCCCCTTCACGTCCCCTATGGCTACACCTTC.

The rearrangement joins TRBV5-1 to TRBJ2-7; no firm D call. Trimming took 0 bases from V and 0 from J, leaving 7 bases between them. Germline assignment: CDR1 SGHRS and CDR2 YFSETQ. The CDR3 contains 14 residues. CDR3 amino acids: CASSLGISSYEQYF. DNA for the CDR3: TGCGCCAGCAGCTTGGGGATAAGCTCCTACGAGCAGTACTTC.

The chain combines TRBV6-5 with TRBJ2-5, with unresolved D. Trimming took off 6 bases at V and 5 bases at J, with 13 bases between the two ends. The germline V gene has CDR1 MNHEY and CDR2 SVGAGI. The length of the CDR3 is 13 residues. The CDR3 nucleotides read TGTGCCAGCAGGGCCCATGAGTCCGAGACCCAGTACTTC. Translating gives CASRAHESETQYF.

This chain connects TRBV5-5 to TRBJ2-7, with 8 bases lining up with TRBD2. Trimming took 4 bases from V and 4 from J; bases not matched to a gene: 10. CDR1 and CDR2 (germline): SGHKS, YYEKEE (reference sequence). The CDR3 contains 15 residues. DNA for the CDR3: TGTGCCAGCAGCGATCCGCGGGGGGCCGGATACGAGCAGTACTTC. It yields the protein CASSDPRGAGYEQYF.

The chain carries TRBV27 and TRBJ2-1, with a tentative D call TRBD1 (5 bases). The V end lost 7 bases, the J end lost 4 bases, and 23 bases lay between the germline ends. Germline loops: CDR1 MNHEY, CDR2 SMNVEV (reference sequence). CDR3 length: 17 amino acids. CDR3 sequence: CASTAAGSLQIYNEQFF. The CDR3, as DNA: TGTGCCAGCACTGCGGCAGGGTCCTTACAAATTTACAATGAGCAGTTCTTC.

The gene calls are TRBV5-1 and TRBJ2-3, with unresolved D. CDR3 length equals 11 residues. V lost 7 bases to trimming and J lost 4 bases, with 7 bases between them. Per the germline V gene, CDR1 is SGHRS and CDR2 is YFSETQ. The CDR3 DNA reads as TGCGCCAGCGGTCCCCCAGATACGCAGTATTTT. It specifies CASGPPDTQYF.

This chain links TRBV11-3 with TRBJ2-7, with D perhaps matching TRBD1 or TRBD2 (5 bases each). Germline CDR1 SGHNT, CDR2 YENEEA. Trimming cost V 5 bases and J 7 bases, with 15 bases left between them. The CDR3 is 13 residues long. In nucleotides, the CDR3 is TGTGCCAGCAGCCCGGGGCCGGAAGGGGAGCAGTACTTC. This gives the protein CASSPGPEGEQYF.

The CDR3 DNA reads as TGTGCCATCAGTGGGCAGGGGGCAGGCACCGGGGAGCTGTTTTTT. It encodes CAISGQGAGTGELFF. This rearrangement joins TRBV10-3 to TRBJ2-2; 8 nucleotides line up with TRBD1. Germline CDR1 reads ENHRY; CDR2 reads SYGVKD. The V segment lost 4 bases and the J segment 4 bases; nucleotides outside the gene matches: 5. CDR3 size: 15 residues.

The gene calls are TRBV5-8 and TRBJ1-3; D may be TRBD1 (5 bases). V was pared by 0 bases and J by 2 bases, with 9 bases between. CDR1 is SGHTS, CDR2 YDEGEE, per germline. This CDR3 region has 15 residues. The CDR3 region is CASSLGAGTGNTIYF. The CDR3 DNA reads as TGTGCCAGCAGCTTGGGGGCAGGGACTGGAAACACCATATATTTT.

This chain uses TRBV7-8 with TRBJ2-5; 13 bases match TRBD2. The CDR3 contains 18 residues. The germline V gene encodes CDR1 SGHVS and CDR2 FQNEAQ. Germline trimming cut 5 bases from V and 4 bases from J; bases unmatched to any gene: 13. CDR3 sequence (DNA): TGTGCCAGCAGCCGGGGTTGGGGACTAGCGGGGAAGGGAGAGACCCAGTACTTC. Encoded protein: CASSRGWGLAGKGETQYF.

This clone was recorded once. The rearrangement joins TRBV10-3 to TRBJ1-2; D call uncertain. From germline, CDR1 is ENHRY and CDR2 SYGVKD. This CDR3 is 14 amino acids long. The ends were cut back, 0 bases at V and 3 bases at J, with 8 bases in the middle. CDR3 residues: CAISESGGYYGYTF. CDR3 DNA sequence: TGTGCCATCAGTGAGTCAGGAGGGTACTATGGCTACACCTTC.

The rearrangement links TRBV7-6 to TRBJ2-1, with D possibly matching TRBD2 (5 bases). The V and J ends lost 5 bases and 3 bases respectively, with 17 bases between them. This CDR3 is built from 16 residues. Germline values: CDR1 SGHVS, CDR2 FNYEAQ. CDR3 DNA: TGTGCCAGCAGCAAAGGACTCCTGACCAACTACAATGAGCAGTTCTTC. This codes for CASSKGLLTNYNEQFF.